This entry describes one T cell receptor beta chain. This clone was seen ten or more times. It lacks a known antigen. No quality values exist for individual bases; no much larger clone is one base distant. The library was produced with PCR. This sample was sequenced with an Illumina HiSeq 4000. High-throughput sequencing was used to profile the TCR beta-chain CDR3 region of every patient. In the original analysis: The researchers built a classifier to tell apart papillary thyroid cancer patients with distant metastasis, based on CDR3 differences among clinicopathological groups. Repertoire diversity was assessed with the Shannon index, and tumor-blood repertoire similarity with the Morisita-Horn index. TCRdb cleaned the public reads at Q25 with fastp, built clones with MiXCR and kept in-frame beta chains. Clone size and V and J calls follow TCRdb, not the original study. Across this sample there are 25,000 to 35,000 clones, with around 25% seen only once. Of the sample, approximately 8.5% falls within the top ten clones.

The data derive from a study of metastatic and nonmetastatic thyroid tumors (dated by TCRdb to about 2020). Notes on the research overall: Repertoires were compared across peripheral blood and tumor or nodule tissue samples from malignant and benign thyroid patients. Overall results and qualifications from the work: In both blood and tumor samples, TCR beta diversity was reported to be significantly higher in malignant tumors than in benign nodules.

No treatment had been received by any patient before thyroid surgery. The study retrospectively analysed patient clinical samples collected from about 2011 to 2018 using T-cell receptor beta sequencing. CDR1 and CDR2, looked up from the germline V gene, are LGHNA and YNFKEQ. The CDR3, from cysteine to phenylalanine, totals 19 residues. CDR3 DNA is the only sequence kept; it has 57 bases, read in frame from the first base. Germline trimming amounts to 4 bases on V and 4 bases on J, with 11 as the count of junction bases outside the gene matches. Specimen: blood. This sequence originates from a female donor with papillary thyroid cancer or a benign thyroid nodule (not recorded which). Some clones in this sample may be carry-over from other donors' samples. The sequence links TRBV4-2 to TRBJ2-1; 15 bases in the middle match TRBD2. The DNA sequence is as follows: TGTGCCAGCAGCCGTTCAGGACTAGCGGGAGGGCCCAGGTACAATGAGCAGTTCTTC. It codes for CASSRSGLAGGPRYNEQFF.